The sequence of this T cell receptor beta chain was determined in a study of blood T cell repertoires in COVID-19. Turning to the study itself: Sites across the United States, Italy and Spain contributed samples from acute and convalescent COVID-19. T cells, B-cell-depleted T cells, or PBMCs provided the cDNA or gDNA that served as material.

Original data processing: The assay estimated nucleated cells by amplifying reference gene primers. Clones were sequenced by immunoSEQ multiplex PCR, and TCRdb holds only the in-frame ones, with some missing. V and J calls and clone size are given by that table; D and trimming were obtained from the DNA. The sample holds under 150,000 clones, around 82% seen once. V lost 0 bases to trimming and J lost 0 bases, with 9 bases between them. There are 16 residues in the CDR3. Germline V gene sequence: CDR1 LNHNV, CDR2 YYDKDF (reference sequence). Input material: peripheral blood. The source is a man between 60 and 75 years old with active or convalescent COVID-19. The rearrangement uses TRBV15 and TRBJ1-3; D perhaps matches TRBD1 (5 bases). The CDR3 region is CATSRDDSSSGNTIYF. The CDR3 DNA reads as TGTGCCACCAGCAGAGATGACAGCAGCTCTGGAAACACCATATATTTT.